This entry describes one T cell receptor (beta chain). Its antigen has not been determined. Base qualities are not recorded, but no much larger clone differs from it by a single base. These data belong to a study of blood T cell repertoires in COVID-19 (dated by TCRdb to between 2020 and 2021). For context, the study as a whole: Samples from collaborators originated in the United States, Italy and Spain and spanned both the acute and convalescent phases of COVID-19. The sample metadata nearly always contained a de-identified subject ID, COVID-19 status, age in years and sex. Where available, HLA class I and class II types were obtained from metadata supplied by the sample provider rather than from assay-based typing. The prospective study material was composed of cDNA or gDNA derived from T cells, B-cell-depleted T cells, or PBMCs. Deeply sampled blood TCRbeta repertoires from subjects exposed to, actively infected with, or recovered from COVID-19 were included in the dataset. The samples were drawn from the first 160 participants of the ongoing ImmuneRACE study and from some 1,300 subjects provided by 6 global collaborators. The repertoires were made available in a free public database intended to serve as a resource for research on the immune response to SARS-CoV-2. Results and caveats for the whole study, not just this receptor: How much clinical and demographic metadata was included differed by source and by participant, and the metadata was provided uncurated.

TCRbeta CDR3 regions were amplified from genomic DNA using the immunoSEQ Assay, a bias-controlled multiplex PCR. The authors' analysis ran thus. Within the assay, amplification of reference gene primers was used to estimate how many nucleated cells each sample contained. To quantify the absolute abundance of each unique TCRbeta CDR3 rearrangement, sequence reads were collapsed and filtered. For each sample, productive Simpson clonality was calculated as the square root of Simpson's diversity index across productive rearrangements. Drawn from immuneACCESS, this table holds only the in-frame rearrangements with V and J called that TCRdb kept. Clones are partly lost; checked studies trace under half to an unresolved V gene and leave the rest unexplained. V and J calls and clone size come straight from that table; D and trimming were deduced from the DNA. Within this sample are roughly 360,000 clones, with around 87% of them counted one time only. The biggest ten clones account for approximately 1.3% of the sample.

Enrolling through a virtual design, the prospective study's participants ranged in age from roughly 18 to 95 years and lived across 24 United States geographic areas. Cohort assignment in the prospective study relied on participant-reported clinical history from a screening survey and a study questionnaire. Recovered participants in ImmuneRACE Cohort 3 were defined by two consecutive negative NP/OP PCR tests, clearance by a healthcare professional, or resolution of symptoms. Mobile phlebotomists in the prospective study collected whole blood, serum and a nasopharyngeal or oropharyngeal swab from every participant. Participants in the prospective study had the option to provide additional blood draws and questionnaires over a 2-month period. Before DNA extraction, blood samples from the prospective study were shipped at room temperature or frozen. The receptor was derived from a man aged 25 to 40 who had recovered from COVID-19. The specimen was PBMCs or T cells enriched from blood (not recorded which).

The CDR3 is CASSFSSGGAYMNEQFF. The nucleotide sequence is given as TGTGCCAGCAGCTTTTCTAGCGGGGGGGCTTATATGAATGAGCAGTTCTTC. The sequence links TRBV7-6 to TRBJ2-1; TRBD2 lines up with 12 middle nucleotides. After removal of 3 bases from V and 7 bases from J, the junction retains 10 bases not matched to a gene. Taken from cysteine to phenylalanine, the CDR3 has 17 residues. The DNA shown is the 51-base CDR3, in frame from base 1. CDR1 and CDR2, looked up from the germline V gene, are SGHVS and FNYEAQ.